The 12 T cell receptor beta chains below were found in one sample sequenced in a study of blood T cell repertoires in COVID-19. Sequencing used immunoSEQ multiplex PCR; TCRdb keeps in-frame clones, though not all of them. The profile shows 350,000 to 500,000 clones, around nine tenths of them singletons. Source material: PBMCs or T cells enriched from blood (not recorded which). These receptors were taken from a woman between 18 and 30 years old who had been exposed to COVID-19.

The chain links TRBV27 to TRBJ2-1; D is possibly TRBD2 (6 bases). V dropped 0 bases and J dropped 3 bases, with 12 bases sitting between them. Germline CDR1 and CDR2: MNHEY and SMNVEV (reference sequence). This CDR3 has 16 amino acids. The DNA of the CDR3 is TGTGCCAGCAGTTTATCGGGGGGAATGGACTACAATGAGCAGTTCTTC. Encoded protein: CASSLSGGMDYNEQFF.

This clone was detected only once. The CDR3 DNA follows: TGTGCCAGCAGCCAGACAGGTCCCAATCAGCCCCAGCATTTT. Protein product: CASSQTGPNQPQHF. The chain has TRBV3-1 (or the pseudogene TRBV3-2) and TRBJ1-5; TRBD1 is a possible D gene (6 bases). Trimming took 3 bases from V and 3 from J, leaving 9 bases between them. Germline CDR1 reads LGHDT; CDR2 reads YNNKEL (reference sequence). CDR3 length: 14 residues.

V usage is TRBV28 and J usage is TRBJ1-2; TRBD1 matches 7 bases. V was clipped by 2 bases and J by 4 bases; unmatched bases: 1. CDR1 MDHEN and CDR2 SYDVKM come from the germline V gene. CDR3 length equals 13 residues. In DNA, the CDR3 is TGTGCCAGCAGTTTAGACAGGGCCTATGGCTACACCTTC. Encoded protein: CASSLDRAYGYTF.

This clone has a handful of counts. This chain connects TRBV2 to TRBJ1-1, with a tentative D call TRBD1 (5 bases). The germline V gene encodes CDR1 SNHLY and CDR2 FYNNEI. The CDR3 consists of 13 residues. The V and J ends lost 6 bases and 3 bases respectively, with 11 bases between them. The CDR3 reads CASRDNPYTEAFF. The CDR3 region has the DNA TGTGCCAGCAGGGACAACCCCTACACTGAAGCTTTCTTT.

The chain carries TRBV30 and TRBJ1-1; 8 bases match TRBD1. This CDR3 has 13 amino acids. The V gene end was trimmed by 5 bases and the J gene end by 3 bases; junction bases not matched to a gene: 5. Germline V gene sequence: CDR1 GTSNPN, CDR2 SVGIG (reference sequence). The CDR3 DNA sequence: TGTGCCTGGTTTTCAGGGGGCGACACTGAAGCTTTCTTT. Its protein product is CAWFSGGDTEAFF.

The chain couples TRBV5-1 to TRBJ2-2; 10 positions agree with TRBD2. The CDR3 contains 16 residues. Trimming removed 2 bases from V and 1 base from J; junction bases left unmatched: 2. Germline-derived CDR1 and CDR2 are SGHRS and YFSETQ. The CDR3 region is CASSFTSGMNTGELFF. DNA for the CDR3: TGCGCCAGCAGCTTCACTAGCGGGATGAACACCGGGGAGCTGTTTTTT.

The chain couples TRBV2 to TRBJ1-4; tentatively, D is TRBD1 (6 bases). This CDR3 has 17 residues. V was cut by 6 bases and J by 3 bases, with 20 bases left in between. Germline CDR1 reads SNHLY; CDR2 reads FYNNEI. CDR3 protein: CASSRDRTGPSNEKLFF. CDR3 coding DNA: TGTGCCAGCAGCAGAGACCGCACAGGGCCCTCTAATGAAAAACTGTTTTTT.

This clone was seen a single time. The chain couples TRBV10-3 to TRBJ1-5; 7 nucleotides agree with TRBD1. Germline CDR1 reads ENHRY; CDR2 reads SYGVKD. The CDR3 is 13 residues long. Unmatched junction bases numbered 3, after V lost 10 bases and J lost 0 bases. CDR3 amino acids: CATTGDSNQPQHF. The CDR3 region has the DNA TGTGCCACCACAGGGGATAGCAATCAGCCCCAGCATTTT.

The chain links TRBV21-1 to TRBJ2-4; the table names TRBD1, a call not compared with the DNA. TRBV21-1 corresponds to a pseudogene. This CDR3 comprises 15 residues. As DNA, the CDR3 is TGTGCCAGCAGCAAATTCAGTATTACCAAAAACATTCAGTACTTC. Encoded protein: CASSKFSITKNIQYF.

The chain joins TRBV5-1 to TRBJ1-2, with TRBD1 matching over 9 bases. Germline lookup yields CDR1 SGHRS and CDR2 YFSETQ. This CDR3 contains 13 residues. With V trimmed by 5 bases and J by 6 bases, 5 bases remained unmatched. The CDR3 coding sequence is TGCGCCAGCAGTGGACAGGGGAGACATGGCTACACCTTC. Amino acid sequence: CASSGQGRHGYTF.

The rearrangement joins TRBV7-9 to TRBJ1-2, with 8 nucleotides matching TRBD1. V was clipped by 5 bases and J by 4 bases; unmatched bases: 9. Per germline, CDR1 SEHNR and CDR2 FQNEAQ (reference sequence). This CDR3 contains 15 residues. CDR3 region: CASSRPDRVGYGYTF. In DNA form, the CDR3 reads TGTGCCAGCAGCAGACCGGACAGGGTCGGCTATGGCTACACCTTC.

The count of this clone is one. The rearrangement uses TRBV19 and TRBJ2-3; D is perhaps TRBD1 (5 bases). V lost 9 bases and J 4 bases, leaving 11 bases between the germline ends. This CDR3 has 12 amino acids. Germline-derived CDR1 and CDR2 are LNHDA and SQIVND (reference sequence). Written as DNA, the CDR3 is TGTGCCAGCACTAAGGGGTCAGATACGCAGTATTTT. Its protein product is CASTKGSDTQYF.